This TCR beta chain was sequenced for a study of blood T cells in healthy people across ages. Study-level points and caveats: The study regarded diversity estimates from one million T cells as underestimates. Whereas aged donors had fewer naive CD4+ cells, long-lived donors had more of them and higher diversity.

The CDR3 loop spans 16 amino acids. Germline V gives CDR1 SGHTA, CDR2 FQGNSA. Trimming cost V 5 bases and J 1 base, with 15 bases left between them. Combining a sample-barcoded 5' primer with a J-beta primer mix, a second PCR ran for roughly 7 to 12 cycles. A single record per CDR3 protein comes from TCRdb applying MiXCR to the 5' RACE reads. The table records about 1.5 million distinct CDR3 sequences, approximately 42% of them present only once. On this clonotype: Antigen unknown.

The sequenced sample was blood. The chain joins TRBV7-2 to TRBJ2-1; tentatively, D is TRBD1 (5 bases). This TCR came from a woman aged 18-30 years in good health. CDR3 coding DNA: TGTGCCAGCAGCAGGCAGGGAATAGGATCCTACAATGAGCAGTTCTTC. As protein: CASSRQGIGSYNEQFF.